Listed below are T cell receptor beta chains from one sample, sequenced in a study of early T cells in non-severe SARS-CoV-2 infection. In TCRdb, the 5' RACE reads were re-called with MiXCR into one record per CDR3 protein. The profile shows about 67,000 distinct CDR3 sequences, 11% of them singletons. Specimen: whole blood. The receptors shown here come from an adult who was a healthcare worker with PCR-confirmed SARS-CoV-2 infection or an uninfected control (not recorded which). The CDR3 runs from the conserved cysteine through the conserved F or W. The order of the fields is clone size, V gene, J gene, D gene, CDR3 DNA, CDR3 protein. The D gene is left open where the match is weak. Not every row has a clone size; where given, it reads once, few, many or a size class.

>few|TRBV29-1|TRBJ2-1|TRBD2
TGCAGCGTTGGAGCGGGGGCGGAGCAGTTCTTC
CSVGAGAEQFF
>.|TRBV12-3/TRBV12-4|TRBJ2-6|.
TGTACCAGCAGTTTCCAGGGGGCCAACGTCCTGACTTTC
CTSSFQGANVLTF
>.|TRBV5-6|TRBJ2-7|.
TGTGCCAGCAGCTTGGCGTACAGGTCCTTGGACTACGAGCAGTACTTC
CASSLAYRSLDYEQYF
>.|TRBV15|TRBJ2-7|TRBD1
TGTGCCACCAGCAGAGGAGGGACAGCTTCCTACGAGCAGTACTTC
CATSRGGTASYEQYF
>few|TRBV20-1|TRBJ1-1|TRBD1
TGCAGTCCCTCCGTCCCAGGGGGCGGGGTGGGTACTGAAGCTTTCTTT
CSPSVPGGGVGTEAFF
>.|TRBV6-1|TRBJ2-7|.
TGTGCCATCAAGGGGGGGATTATACGAGGGCAGTACTTC
CAIKGGIIRGQYF
>few|TRBV6-6|TRBJ1-1|.
TGTGCCAGCAGCCGGACGATGGGTACCACTGAAGCTTTCTTT
CASSRTMGTTEAFF
>.|TRBV4-2|TRBJ2-7|TRBD1
TGTGCCAGCAGCCAAGATGGACAGGGGGCCTACGAGCAGTACTTC
CASSQDGQGAYEQYF
>many|TRBV6-6|TRBJ1-6|.
TGTGCCAGCAGTTACTCGGCAGAGAATTCACCCCTCCACTTT
CASSYSAENSPLHF
>.|TRBV12-3/TRBV12-4|TRBJ2-3|.
TGTGCCAGCAACCCAGGTGGCACAGATACGCAGTATTTT
CASNPGGTDTQYF
>few|TRBV19|TRBJ1-4|.
TGTGCCAGTGGAGACGGGACACCGAATGAAAAACTGTTTTTT
CASGDGTPNEKLFF
>many|TRBV20-1|TRBJ2-5|TRBD2
TGCAGTGCTAGAGATAGCGGGAGGGCCTACCAAGAGACCCAGTACTTC
CSARDSGRAYQETQYF
>many|TRBV3-1|TRBJ2-7|TRBD1
TGTGCCAGCAGCCCCTCCGGGACAGGGGGCTCCGAGCAGTACTTC
CASSPSGTGGSEQYF
>many|TRBV12-3/TRBV12-4|TRBJ2-1|.
TGTGCCAGCGGTACAGGGAGGGTAATTGAGCAGTTCTTC
CASGTGRVIEQFF
>many|TRBV21-1|TRBJ2-1|.
TGTGCCAGCAGCTTTCCCGGGACTAGCGGGAGGGCCTGGAATGAGCAGTTCTTC
CASSFPGTSGRAWNEQFF
>many|TRBV4-1|TRBJ2-7|TRBD1
TGCGCCAGCAGCCAAGATCCAGGGGGCAGGTACGAGCAGTACTTC
CASSQDPGGRYEQYF
>many|TRBV6-6|TRBJ1-5|.
TGTGCCAGCAGAGGGGGGGAGTATAGCAATCAGCCCCAGCATTTT
CASRGGEYSNQPQHF
>.|TRBV7-9|TRBJ2-5|TRBD2
TGTGCCAGCAGCTCGGGACTACTGATCCAAGAGACCCAGTACTTC
CASSSGLLIQETQYF
>few|TRBV5-4|TRBJ1-6|.
TGTGCCAGCAGCTCCGGGTCTCGCTCCTATAATTCACCCCTCCACTTT
CASSSGSRSYNSPLHF
>many|TRBV20-1|TRBJ2-3|.
TGCAGTGCTAGAGAGGAGAGCACAGATACGCAGTATTTT
CSAREESTDTQYF
>.|TRBV6-2/TRBV6-3|TRBJ2-1|TRBD1
TGTGCCAGCAAGCAGGGGGAAGTCAATGAGCAGTTCTTC
CASKQGEVNEQFF
>few|TRBV7-6|TRBJ2-7|.
TGTGCCAGCAGCTTATTACTTGAGCAGTACTTC
CASSLLLEQYF
>many|TRBV25-1|TRBJ1-1|.
TGTGCCAGCAGTGAATCTCGGGGGATGGCCACTGAAGCTTTCTTT
CASSESRGMATEAFF
>many|TRBV25-1|TRBJ1-2|.
TGTGCCAGCAGTGAAGCAGGGACTGTTAACTATGGCTACACCTTC
CASSEAGTVNYGYTF
>many|TRBV6-1|TRBJ2-7|.
TGTGCCAGCAGACCAGGGCTCTTCTACGAGCAGTACTTC
CASRPGLFYEQYF
>few|TRBV5-1|TRBJ2-2|TRBD2
TGCGCCAGCAGCTTGGGACTAGCGGGCACCGGGGAGCTGTTTTTT
CASSLGLAGTGELFF
>.|TRBV6-2/TRBV6-3|TRBJ2-3|TRBD2
TGTGCCAGCAGTTACTCAAGGCCCGCGGGACTAGCGGCTACAGATACGCAGTATTTT
CASSYSRPAGLAATDTQYF
>many|TRBV6-5|TRBJ1-2|.
TGTGCCAGCAGTTGGGGGGGGGCCCAGTATGGCTACACCTTC
CASSWGGAQYGYTF
>few|TRBV6-5|TRBJ2-7|.
TGTGCCAGCAAGGACTTGGACTACGAGCAGTACTTC
CASKDLDYEQYF
>many|TRBV11-2|TRBJ2-3|TRBD2
TGTGCCAGCAGCTTAATAAGGGGACTAAACACAGATACGCAGTATTTT
CASSLIRGLNTDTQYF
>.|TRBV4-1|TRBJ2-3|TRBD2
TGCGCCAGCAGCCTCTCCCCCGGCGGGAGTGAAGATACGCAGTATTTT
CASSLSPGGSEDTQYF
>many|TRBV5-1|TRBJ2-1|.
TGCGCCAGCAGCCTGGAGGGGGGGCCCCGTTACAATGAGCAGTTCTTC
CASSLEGGPRYNEQFF
>few|TRBV20-1|TRBJ2-3|.
TGCAGTGCCCGGAGCAGGGTGAGCACAGATACGCAGTATTTT
CSARSRVSTDTQYF
>.|TRBV10-3|TRBJ2-7|TRBD1
TGTGCCATTGGACAGGCCCACTCCTACGAGCAGTACTTC
CAIGQAHSYEQYF
>.|TRBV5-1|TRBJ2-1|TRBD1
TGCGCCAGCAGCTTGGGCGGGACAGGGACCTACAATGAGCAGTTCTTC
CASSLGGTGTYNEQFF
>.|TRBV5-1|TRBJ2-3|.
TGCGCCAGCAGCTTGGTAAGGGGTAGCGTTACAGATACGCAGTATTTT
CASSLVRGSVTDTQYF
>many|TRBV2|TRBJ1-4|TRBD1
TGTGCCAGCAACGGACAGGGGGCGGGGGAAAAACTGTTTTTT
CASNGQGAGEKLFF
>many|TRBV5-5|TRBJ2-3|.
TGTGCCAGCAGCCTCGGAGCTACGCAGTATTTT
CASSLGATQYF
>few|TRBV5-1|TRBJ1-5|.
TGCGCTAAGCAGGGTCAAGGGGCTCCCAATCAGCCCCAGCATTTT
CAKQGQGAPNQPQHF
>many|TRBV5-1|TRBJ2-1|.
TGCGCCAGCAGCTTACTATTCGGTGAGCAGTTCTTC
CASSLLFGEQFF
>many|TRBV29-1|TRBJ2-3|.
TGCAGCGTTGAAGTTGGGAGCGCAGATACGCAGTATTTT
CSVEVGSADTQYF
>many|TRBV7-9|TRBJ2-3|TRBD1
TGTGCCAGCAGCTTAGTGTATGGGACAGGTCGTCCGGATACGCAGTATTTT
CASSLVYGTGRPDTQYF
>few|TRBV12-3/TRBV12-4|TRBJ2-7|TRBD2
TGTGCCAGCAGTTTACGCCTAGCGGGGGTTTACGAGCAGTACTTC
CASSLRLAGVYEQYF
>many|TRBV2|TRBJ2-7|TRBD2
TGTGCCAGCACCTGGGGACTAGCGGGCTACGAGCAGTACTTC
CASTWGLAGYEQYF
>.|TRBV19|TRBJ2-2|.
TGTGCCAGTAGTATGGTCAGTTGGTACACCGGGGAGCTGTTTTTT
CASSMVSWYTGELFF
>.|TRBV27|TRBJ1-1|.
TGTGCCAGCAGTTTATCGTTCAGGGTGGGAGCTTTCTTT
CASSLSFRVGAFF
>many|TRBV25-1|TRBJ2-1|TRBD1
TGTGCCAGCAGTGAATATGGGACAGGGCAGTTCTTC
CASSEYGTGQFF
>many|TRBV20-1|TRBJ1-1|TRBD1
TGCAGTGCTAGGGACAGGGGCCTGAGCACTGAAGCTTTCTTT
CSARDRGLSTEAFF
>many|TRBV6-1|TRBJ2-4|TRBD2
TGTGCCAGCAGCCAACTAGCGGGGCTAGCCAAAAACATTCAGTACTTC
CASSQLAGLAKNIQYF
>many|TRBV11-3|TRBJ2-7|TRBD1
TGTGCCAGCAGCACGACAGGGGTAATCTACGAGCAGTACTTC
CASSTTGVIYEQYF
>.|TRBV5-4|TRBJ2-7|TRBD1
TGTGCCAGCAGCTTTCAGGGGGCGCCCCCTTACGAGCAGTACTTC
CASSFQGAPPYEQYF
>.|TRBV29-1|TRBJ1-2|.
TGCAGCGTTGAGACGGCGGTCTATGGCTACACCTTC
CSVETAVYGYTF
>few|TRBV19|TRBJ2-1|.
TGTGCCAGTAATAACGGTTACTCCTACAATGAGCAGTTCTTC
CASNNGYSYNEQFF
>many|TRBV12-3/TRBV12-4|TRBJ2-3|.
TGTGCCAGCAGGTCGTTGAAGGGTGCAGATACGCAGTATTTT
CASRSLKGADTQYF
>many|TRBV12-3/TRBV12-4|TRBJ2-1|TRBD2
TGTGCCAGCAGTCTCGGACTAGCGGGAGTTCTGGACTATAAGCAGTTCTTC
CASSLGLAGVLDYKQFF